This paragraph reports one T cell receptor beta chain. Many counts were recorded for this clonotype. There is no known antigen for this receptor. Base qualities are missing; no much larger clone stands one base away. The sample's time point label is to be understood as: newly diagnosed GD, antithyroid drugs for less than 3 months. RNA was extracted from PBMCs in TRIzol for both TCR sequencing and RNA sequencing. The diagnosis of Graves' disease followed American Thyroid Association guidelines. Recruitment of patients was carried out at an endocrinology department in Xi'an, China. Each patient gave 7 to 9.5 milliliters of peripheral blood, collected in an EDTA anticoagulant tube. Ficoll Paque Plus density gradient separation was used to isolate PBMCs, and no additional T cell sorting was done. An Agilent 2100 Bioanalyzer and agarose gel were used to check RNA quality, while a NanoDrop 2000 measured RNA concentration.

This sample is drawn from a study of regulatory T cells in long-lasting Graves disease (TCRdb year 2021). About the investigation overall: In the newly diagnosed Graves' disease group, patients had been taking antithyroid drugs for less than 3 months. Persistent Graves' disease patients were compared with newly diagnosed Graves' disease patients by peripheral blood TCR sequencing and RNA sequencing. The study was registered as a clinical trial and conducted in China. A total of 33 samples underwent TCR sequencing, from 13 patients with persistent Graves' disease and some 20 patients with newly diagnosed Graves' disease.

Libraries came from multiplex PCR. Sequencer: Illumina HiSeq 4000. TCR beta libraries were built with iRepertoire HTBI primers and Arm-PCR amplification of CDR3 regions. PCR products were gel purified before sequencing. In the paper's pipeline: Gene usage analysis of CDR3 amino acid clonotypes used the 50 to 70 TRBV and 11 to 15 TRBJ segments found across samples. Filtered high-quality paired reads were merged into contigs using COPE and FqMerger. Contigs were aligned with BLAST to IMGT TRBV, TRBD and TRBJ reference genes, and CDR3 was defined per IMGT. Clonotypes above 0.1% frequency were classified as highly expanded clones. Shannon entropy was used to measure repertoire diversity, and the Gini coefficient was used to measure V-J evenness. A clonotype was considered public if more than one individual shared it. The public reads were reanalyzed by TCRdb: fastp trimming at Q25, MiXCR alignment, in-frame beta chains only. CDR3 protein duplicates are merged, each entry listing the most common genes and DNA. For this entry, the V and J calls and clone size follow TCRdb and not the study's own pipeline. Here the sample has roughly 420,000 distinct CDR3 sequences; 15% to 20% occur a single time. The leading ten clones occupy about 23% of the sample.

On the study overall, not on this receptor specifically: Only peripheral blood was studied, because thyroid tissue, the primary lesion, was inaccessible. Compared with newly diagnosed patients, patients with persistent Graves' disease had lower TCR Shannon entropy and fewer highly expanded clones, which suggests clonal expansion. Only the TCR beta chain was sequenced and analyzed. Patients with persistent disease shared more public clonotypes (under 3,000) than newly diagnosed patients did (around 1,000). The authors acknowledged the small sample size as a limitation that may reduce accuracy.

These sequences were also reported in another study, on T cells in Graves' hyperthyroidism and ophthalmopathy. From that second study: Graves' hyperthyroidism was defined as stable when no progression to ophthalmopathy occurred over 18 months of follow-up. The hyperthyroidism patients were between 18 and 65 years old and newly diagnosed, with a disease duration of less than 2 months. Any patient with an uncontrolled infection, another autoimmune disease, pregnancy or lactation was excluded. Diagnoses were based on clinical symptoms, serum thyroxine and TRAb, thyroid ultrasound and orbital computed tomography. A first-round RT-PCR of the TCR CDR3 used the HTBI primer set with the Qiagen OneStep RT-PCR kit. Most expanded thyroid clonotypes (frequency above 0.001) were also found in blood, which suggests that blood repertoires may mirror thyroid immune responses. In cross-validation, a model built on a 13 V-J signature told ophthalmopathy apart from stable hyperthyroidism with approximately 90% sensitivity and roughly 81% specificity, and in testing the same model reached 80%/75%. In validation, progression to ophthalmopathy was predicted by the model with 55% to 71% sensitivity and approximately 78% specificity, a median of approximately 6.5 months before onset. To identify TCR V-J signatures that set the groups apart, the researchers used a discovery cohort of roughly 100 patients, made up of 40 to 45 with Graves' ophthalmopathy and 55 to 65 with stable Graves' hyperthyroidism. An independent validation cohort of under 20 hyperthyroidism patients and approximately 17 patients who later progressed to ophthalmopathy tested prospective prediction of ophthalmopathy. The roughly 94 discovery patients were randomly split 7:3 into training and test sets. In more than 5 Graves' hyperthyroidism patients, the study also compared T-cell repertoires from thyroid tissue with T-cell repertoires from blood. After sampling, hyperthyroidism patients received methimazole starting at 30 mg daily, and ophthalmopathy patients received high-dose intravenous methylprednisolone. Libraries were constructed in a second round of multiplex PCR, after which size selection and purification were carried out. Libraries were sequenced paired-end with 100 bp reads on an Illumina HiSeq2000. SOAPnuke was used to process the raw data, with reads discarded if the reads contained adapters or uncalled bases, had a mean Phred below 15, or lacked an exact constant-primer or identifier match. COPE v1.2.5 was used to merge high-quality paired reads, and clonotypes were defined as unique nucleotide sequences. MiTCR v1.1 was used to align clonotypes to the IMGT TRBV, TRBD and TRBJ reference segments. Analysis was restricted to V-J combinations with a frequency above 0.0001, which covered roughly 99% of repertoires. The TCS score was defined as F50 (clonal expansion) divided by E x V (chaos), with BLOSUM62-based TCRdist calculated between CDR3 peptides within each V-J. Welch's t-statistics and random forest reduced roughly 500 V-J features to 10 to 15, which were used in a naive Bayes classifier (R e1071). Sample size was not statistically predetermined, and blinding of investigators to group allocation was not performed. The paper describes TCR Vbeta CDR3 sequencing of 135 peripheral blood samples, made up of under 50 ophthalmopathy patients, around 73 hyperthyroidism patients and 17 progressor patients.

This TCR came from a woman between 18 and 30 years old with Graves disease. Donor details come from another sample of the same person, matched by shared clones. Sequences were derived from peripheral blood mononuclear cells (PBMCs), sampled at new diagnosis, from a patient treated with antithyroid drugs.

The CDR3 region has the sequence CAWNRRARSYEQYF. The nucleotide sequence is TGTGCCTGGAATCGGCGCGCCCGCTCCTACGAGCAGTACTTC. The sequence is built from TRBV30 and TRBJ2-7, with the D gene too uncertain to name. At the junction V is shortened by 4 bases and J by 0 bases, with 13 bases in between. Via the germline V gene (reference sequence), CDR1 is GTSNPN and CDR2 SVGIG. The CDR3 runs 14 amino acids, cysteine and phenylalanine included. Here the CDR3 DNA is all that survives: 42 bases in frame from base 1.